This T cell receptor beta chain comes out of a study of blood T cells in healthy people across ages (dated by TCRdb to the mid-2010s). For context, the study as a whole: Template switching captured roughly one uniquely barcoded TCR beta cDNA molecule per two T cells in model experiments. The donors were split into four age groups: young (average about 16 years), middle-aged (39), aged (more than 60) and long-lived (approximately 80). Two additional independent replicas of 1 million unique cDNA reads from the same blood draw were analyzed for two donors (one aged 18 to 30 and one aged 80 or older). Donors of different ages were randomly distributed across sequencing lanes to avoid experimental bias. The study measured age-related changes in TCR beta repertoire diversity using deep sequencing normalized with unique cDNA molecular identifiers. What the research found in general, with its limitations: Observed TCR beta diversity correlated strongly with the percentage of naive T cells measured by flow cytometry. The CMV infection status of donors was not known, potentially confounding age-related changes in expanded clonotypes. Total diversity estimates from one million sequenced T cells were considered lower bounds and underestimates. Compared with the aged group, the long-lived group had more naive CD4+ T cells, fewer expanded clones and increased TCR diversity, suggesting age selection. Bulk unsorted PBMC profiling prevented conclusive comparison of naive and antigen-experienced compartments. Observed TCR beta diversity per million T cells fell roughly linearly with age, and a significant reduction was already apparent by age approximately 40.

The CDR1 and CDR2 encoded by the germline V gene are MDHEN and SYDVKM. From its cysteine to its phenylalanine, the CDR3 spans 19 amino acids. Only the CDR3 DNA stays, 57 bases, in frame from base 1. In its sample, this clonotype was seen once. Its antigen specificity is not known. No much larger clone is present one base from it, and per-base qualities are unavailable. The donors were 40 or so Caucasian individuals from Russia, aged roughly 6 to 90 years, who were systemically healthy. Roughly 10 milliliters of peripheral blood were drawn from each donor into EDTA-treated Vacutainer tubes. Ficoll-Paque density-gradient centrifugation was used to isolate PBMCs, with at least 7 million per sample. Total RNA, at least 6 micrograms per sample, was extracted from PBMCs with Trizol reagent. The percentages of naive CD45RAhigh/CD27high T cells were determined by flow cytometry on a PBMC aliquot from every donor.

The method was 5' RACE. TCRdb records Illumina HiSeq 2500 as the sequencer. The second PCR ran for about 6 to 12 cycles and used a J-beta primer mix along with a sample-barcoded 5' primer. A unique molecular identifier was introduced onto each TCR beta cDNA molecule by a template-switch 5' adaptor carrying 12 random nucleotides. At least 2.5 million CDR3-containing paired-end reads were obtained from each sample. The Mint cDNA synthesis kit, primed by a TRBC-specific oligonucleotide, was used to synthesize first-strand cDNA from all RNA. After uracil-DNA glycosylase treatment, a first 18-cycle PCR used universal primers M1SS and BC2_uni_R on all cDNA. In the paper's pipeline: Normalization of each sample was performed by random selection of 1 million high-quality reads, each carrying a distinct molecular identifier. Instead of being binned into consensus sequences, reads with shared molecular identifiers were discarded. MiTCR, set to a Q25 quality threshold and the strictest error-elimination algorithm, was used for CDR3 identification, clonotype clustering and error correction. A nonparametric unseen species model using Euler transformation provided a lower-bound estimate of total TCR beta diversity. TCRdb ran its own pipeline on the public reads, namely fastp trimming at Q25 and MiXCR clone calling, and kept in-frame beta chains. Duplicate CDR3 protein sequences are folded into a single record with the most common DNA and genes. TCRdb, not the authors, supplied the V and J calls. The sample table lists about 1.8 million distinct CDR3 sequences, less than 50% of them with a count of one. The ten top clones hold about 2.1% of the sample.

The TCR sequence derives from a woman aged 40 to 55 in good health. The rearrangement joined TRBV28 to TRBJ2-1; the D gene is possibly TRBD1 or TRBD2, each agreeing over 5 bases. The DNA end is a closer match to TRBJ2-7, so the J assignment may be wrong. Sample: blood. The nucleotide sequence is TGTGCCAGCAGTTTTCCTATACAGGAGGAGATACCCTCCTACAATGAGCAGTACTTC. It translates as CASSFPIQEEIPSYNEQYF.